This entry lists 14 T cell receptor beta chains sequenced from one sample in a study of CD8 T cells in Susac syndrome. When the RNA was reverse transcribed, random hexamers were used with an input of about 0.5 to 1 ug. One entry per CDR3 protein, called by TCRdb with MiXCR from the immunoSEQ multiplex PCR reads. The table has some 48,000 distinct CDR3 sequences, 92% seen once. The specimen was CD8+ T cells from PBMCs. The receptors come from a human donor in good health.

The gene calls are TRBV7-9 and TRBJ2-7; 7 bases map to TRBD1. V trimming: 2 bases; J trimming: 5 bases; junction bases outside the gene matches: 9. CDR1 and CDR2 from the germline V gene are SEHNR and FQNEAQ (reference sequence). The CDR3 loop spans 15 amino acids. CDR3 amino acids: CASSLQAGGFDEQYF. CDR3 sequence (DNA): TGTGCCAGCAGCTTACAAGCAGGGGGTTTCGACGAGCAGTACTTC.

The chain employs TRBV4-1 and TRBJ2-1; 10 positions match TRBD1. V lost 5 bases, J lost 2 bases, and 3 bases stayed unmatched. This CDR3 has 15 amino acids. Germline values: CDR1 MGHRA, CDR2 YSYEKL. The CDR3 is CASSFGQGAYNEQFF. As DNA, the CDR3 is TGCGCCAGCAGCTTCGGACAGGGGGCCTACAATGAGCAGTTCTTC.

The chain links TRBV4-2 to TRBJ2-1; the D call may be TRBD1 or TRBD2 (6 bases each). Trimming removed 0 bases at V and 4 bases at J, with 13 bases between. From germline, CDR1 is LGHNA and CDR2 YNFKEQ. This CDR3 is 16 amino acids long. The CDR3 spells CASSQEVTGAYNEQFF. The CDR3 DNA reads TGTGCCAGCAGCCAAGAAGTAACGGGGGCGTACAATGAGCAGTTCTTC.

This chain joins TRBV27 and TRBJ2-1; D remains unclear. Germline CDR1 is MNHEY and CDR2 is SMNVEV (reference sequence). V was clipped by 0 bases and J by 6 bases, with 3 bases between them. There are 12 residues in the CDR3. CDR3 in DNA: TGTGCCAGCAGTTTATCAGCCAATGAGCAGTTCTTC. Translation gives CASSLSANEQFF.

CDR3 DNA: TGTGCCAGCGATAGCGGGAGGGGGAGCTCCTACAATGAGCAGTTCTTC. This codes for CASDSGRGSSYNEQFF. The chain uses TRBV13 and TRBJ2-1; 11 nucleotides line up with TRBD2. The CDR3 covers 16 residues. CDR1 and CDR2 (germline): PRHDT, FYEKMQ (reference sequence). The junction had 6 bases not matched to a gene; V was cut back by 8 bases and J by 0 bases.

This clonotype has only a few counts. CDR3: CASRTESSYEQYF. As DNA, the CDR3 is TGCGCCAGCAGAACCGAGAGCTCCTACGAGCAGTACTTC. The chain employs TRBV5-1 and TRBJ2-7; no firm D call. The germline CDR1 and CDR2 sequences are SGHRS and YFSETQ. V was shortened by 5 bases and J by 0 bases, with 9 bases between the two germline ends. This CDR3 has 13 amino acids. Combining the CDR3 with reference TRBV5-1 and TRBJ2-7 gives the whole variable domain KAGVTQTPRYLIKTRGQQVTLSCSPISGHRSVSWYQQTPGQGLQFLFEYFSETQRNKGNFPGRFSGRQFSNSRSEMNVSTLELGDSALYLCASRTESSYEQYFGPGTRLTVT.

This rearrangement joins TRBV4-2 to TRBJ1-1; D gene unclear. Trimming cost V 1 base and J 3 bases, with 15 bases left between them. This CDR3 has 16 amino acids. Germline CDR1 LGHNA, CDR2 YNFKEQ. This CDR3 is CASSQVGGGLDTEAFF. Here the CDR3 DNA reads TGTGCCAGCAGCCAAGTGGGTGGAGGGTTGGACACTGAAGCTTTCTTT.

As concerns this clonotype: Because the CDR3's place on the DNA is in doubt, the DNA is left out and the CDR3 is given as listed by TCRdb. This chain links TRBV2 with TRBJ2-2. Germline V CDR1 and CDR2: SNHLY, FYNNEI. Termini included, the CDR3 measures 12 amino acids. The chain's CDR3 is CASRATPGSCFF.

This clonotype was seen only once. The chain employs TRBV11-2 and TRBJ2-5; perhaps TRBD1 as D (6 bases). The CDR3 consists of 15 residues. V gave up 1 base and J gave up 1 base, with 10 bases separating them. Germline-derived CDR1 and CDR2 are SGHAT and FQNNGV. CDR3 amino acids: CASSLATGPQETQYF. The CDR3 DNA follows: TGTGCCAGCAGCTTAGCCACAGGGCCCCAAGAGACCCAGTACTTC.

The rearrangement joins TRBV12-3 or TRBV12-4 to TRBJ2-3; D remains unclear. The CDR3 sequence is 12 residues long. Trimming stripped 6 bases from V and 4 bases from J, with 8 bases between. The CDR3: CASSLIPDTQYF. The CDR3 DNA follows: TGTGCCAGCAGCCTGATCCCAGATACGCAGTATTTT.

V gene TRBV29-1 combines with J gene TRBJ2-1, with D perhaps given as TRBD1 or TRBD2 (5 bases each). Germline V gene lookup returns CDR1 SQVTM and CDR2 ANQGSEA. The CDR3 has 15 amino acids. Trimming stripped 8 bases from V and 9 bases from J, with 26 bases between. CDR3 nucleotide sequence: TGCAGCTCGAAACGAGCAGGGACCCTGTTTATTGAGCAGTTCTTC. It translates to CSSKRAGTLFIEQFF.

The chain carries TRBV7-9 and TRBJ1-1; no clear D. The CDR3 is 12 amino acids. Trimming cost V 1 base and J 5 bases, with 5 bases left between them. Germline V gives CDR1 SEHNR, CDR2 FQNEAQ (reference sequence). The CDR3 nucleotides are TGTGCCAGCAGCTTAGTACGAACTGAAGCTTTCTTT. Its protein is CASSLVRTEAFF. The full variable domain, its missing parts supplied by reference TRBV7-9 and TRBJ1-1, is DTGVSQNPRHKITKRGQNVTFRCDPISEHNRLYWYRQTLGQGPEFLTYFQNEAQLEKSRLLSDRFSAERPKGSFSTLEIQRTEQGDSAMYLCASSLVRTEAFFGQGTRLTVV.

The V and J genes are TRBV5-4 and TRBJ2-7; unclear D gene. Germline V gene lookup returns CDR1 SGHNT and CDR2 YYREEE (reference sequence). Trimming removed 3 bases at V and 6 bases at J, with 13 bases between. This CDR3 has 13 residues. CDR3 coding DNA: TGTGCCAGCAGCTGGGCCGTGATAGCCGAGCAGTACTTC. This sequence encodes CASSWAVIAEQYF.

The count of this clonotype is one. The genes are TRBV7-9 and TRBJ2-1; TRBD2 matches at 10 bases. CDR3 length: 15 residues. J gave up 6 bases and V 5 bases, and 7 bases lay outside the gene matches. Looked up from germline, CDR1 is SEHNR and CDR2 is FQNEAQ (reference sequence). CDR3 amino acids: CASSLGLAAFNEQFF. The CDR3 nucleotides read TGTGCCAGCAGCCTCGGACTAGCGGCTTTCAATGAGCAGTTCTTC. The full variable domain, rest sourced from reference TRBV7-9 and TRBJ2-1, is DTGVSQNPRHKITKRGQNVTFRCDPISEHNRLYWYRQTLGQGPEFLTYFQNEAQLEKSRLLSDRFSAERPKGSFSTLEIQRTEQGDSAMYLCASSLGLAAFNEQFFGPGTRLTVL.